Following are 12 T cell receptor beta chains from one sample sequenced in a study of blood T cell repertoires in COVID-19. Measured with immunoSEQ multiplex PCR; TCRdb has only the in-frame clones, and not every one. Among 35,000 to 45,000 clones, about 88% were seen once, and the ten largest hold about 2.4%. The sequencing sample was made of peripheral blood. The receptors derive from a human donor in a cohort sampled during active COVID-19.

The rearrangement uses TRBV9 and TRBJ2-5; 10 nucleotides align to TRBD2. The CDR3 has 15 residues. V shed 0 bases and J 4 bases; nucleotides not matched to a gene: 3. Per germline, CDR1 SGDLS and CDR2 YYNGEE. CDR3 sequence reads: CASSVVAGGPETQYF. The CDR3 DNA reads as TGTGCCAGCAGCGTAGTAGCGGGGGGACCAGAGACCCAGTACTTC.

This chain connects TRBV7-3 to TRBJ2-5; tentatively, D is TRBD1 (6 bases). V lost 5 bases, J lost 5 bases, and 12 bases lay in between. The CDR3 has 13 amino acids. Per germline, CDR1 SGHTA and CDR2 FQGTGA. The CDR3 nucleotides read TGTGCCAGCAGCAAAACAGGGACGGAGACCCAGTACTTC. This sequence encodes CASSKTGTETQYF.

This sequence joins TRBV4-1 and TRBJ1-2, with D possibly matching TRBD1 (5 bases). The V gene's germline CDR1 is MGHRA and CDR2 YSYEKL. The V gene lost 0 bases and the J gene lost 8 bases, with 19 bases spanning the gap. The CDR3 is made up of 16 amino acids. The CDR3 nucleotides are TGCGCCAGCAGCCAAGATTATCGGGGGGTATCGGGAGGCTACACCTTC. Protein product: CASSQDYRGVSGGYTF.

A remark on this clone: One end of the junction fails to match germline, which may point to a read error. The chain combines TRBV14 with TRBJ1-1, with D possibly being TRBD1 (6 bases). The CDR3 loop spans 15 amino acids. Per germline, CDR1 SGHDN and CDR2 FVKESK. The CDR3 loop is CASSLGQHKNAEAFF. In DNA form, the CDR3 reads TGTGCCAGCAGCCTTGGACAGCACAAGAACGCTGAAGCTTTCTTT.

This clone was picked up one time. The rearrangement joins TRBV6-2 or TRBV6-3 to TRBJ2-7; 9 bases agree with TRBD2. Germline-derived CDR1 and CDR2 are MNHEY and SVGEGT. The CDR3 covers 15 residues. After removal of 0 bases from V and 4 bases from J, the junction contained 4 bases not matched to a gene. The DNA for the CDR3 is TGTGCCAGCAGTTACTCCACTAGCGGGTATTACGAGCAGTACTTC. Its protein product is CASSYSTSGYYEQYF.

The chain links TRBV5-4 to TRBJ2-7; a possible D gene is TRBD2 (7 bases). Germline loops: CDR1 SGHNT, CDR2 YYREEE (reference sequence). V lost 1 base, J lost 5 bases, and 10 bases lay in between. This CDR3 contains 13 residues. The CDR3 DNA reads TGTGCCAGCAGCTTGAGGGGGGGTAACGAGCAGTACTTC. Amino acid sequence: CASSLRGGNEQYF.

Here the CDR3 DNA reads TGTGCCAGTAGTATAGGGACAGGGGCATCGCAGCCCCAGCATTTT. It yields the protein CASSIGTGASQPQHF. The rearrangement joins TRBV19 to TRBJ1-5; 9 bases fit TRBD1. Germline V lookup: CDR1 LNHDA, CDR2 SQIVND (reference sequence). V was pared by 1 base and J by 7 bases, with 5 bases of the junction left unmatched. The CDR3 contains 15 residues.

The chain links TRBV30 to TRBJ1-4, with D possibly matching TRBD1 (6 bases). CDR1 GTSNPN and CDR2 SVGIG come from the germline V gene (reference sequence). The CDR3 runs to 14 residues. V gave up 7 bases and J gave up 7 bases, with 19 bases separating them. This CDR3 is CAFSRTGGLEKLFF. Here the CDR3 DNA reads TGTGCCTTCTCTCGGACCGGGGGGCTTGAAAAACTGTTTTTT. Variable domain in full (rest from reference TRBV30 and TRBJ1-4): SQTIHQWPATLVQPVGSPLSLECTVEGTSNPNLYWYRQAAGRGLQLLFYSVGIGQISSEVPQNLSASRPQDRQFILSSKKLLLSDSGFYLCAFSRTGGLEKLFFGSGTQLSVL.

The V and J genes are TRBV12-3 or TRBV12-4 and TRBJ2-7; 7 nucleotides align to TRBD1. The CDR3 length is 12 residues. V lost 10 bases and J lost 6; bases outside the gene matches: 9. The CDR3 sequence: CATRKTGREQYF. Written as DNA, the CDR3 is TGTGCCACAAGGAAGACAGGGCGCGAGCAGTACTTC.

The DNA of the CDR3 is TGTGCCAGCAGCCATACTGAGAGGGAGACCCAGTACTTC. It specifies CASSHTERETQYF. The chain couples TRBV6-5 to TRBJ2-5, with D hard to call. Germline loops: CDR1 MNHEY, CDR2 SVGAGI. This CDR3 region has 13 residues. V lost 6 bases and J 5 bases, leaving 13 bases between the germline ends.

This chain uses TRBV7-2 with TRBJ2-7; 8 bases line up with TRBD1. Losses at the gene ends were 5 bases for V and 3 bases for J; bases not matched to a gene: 15. The CDR3 spans 17 residues. CDR1 is SGHTA and CDR2 is FQGNSA in the germline V gene. The CDR3 DNA is TGTGCCAGCAGCGCAAGGGGGGTTGACAGGGGATACTACGAGCAGTACTTC. Translating it yields CASSARGVDRGYYEQYF.

This clone was detected a few times. The chain has TRBV5-1 and TRBJ2-2; 7 bases align to TRBD2. The CDR3 runs 14 residues. CDR1 SGHRS and CDR2 YFSETQ come from the germline V gene. V lost 4 bases to trimming and J lost 6 bases; unmatched junction nucleotides: 6. The CDR3 nucleotides are TGCGCCAGCAGCGGGGGGGATGGCCCCGGGGAGCTGTTTTTT. Protein: CASSGGDGPGELFF.